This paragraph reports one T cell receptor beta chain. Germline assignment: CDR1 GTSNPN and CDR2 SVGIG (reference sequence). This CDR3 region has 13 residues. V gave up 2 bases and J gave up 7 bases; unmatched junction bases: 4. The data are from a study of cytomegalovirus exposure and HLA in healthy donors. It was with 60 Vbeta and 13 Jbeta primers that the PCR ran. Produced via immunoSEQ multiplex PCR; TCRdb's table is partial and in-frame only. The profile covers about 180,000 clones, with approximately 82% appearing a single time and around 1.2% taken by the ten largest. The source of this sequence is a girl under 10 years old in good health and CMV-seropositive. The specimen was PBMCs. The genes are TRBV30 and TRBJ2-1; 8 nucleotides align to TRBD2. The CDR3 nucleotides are TGTGCCTGGAGTCCGGGACTAGTAAATGAGCAGTTCTTC. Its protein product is CAWSPGLVNEQFF.